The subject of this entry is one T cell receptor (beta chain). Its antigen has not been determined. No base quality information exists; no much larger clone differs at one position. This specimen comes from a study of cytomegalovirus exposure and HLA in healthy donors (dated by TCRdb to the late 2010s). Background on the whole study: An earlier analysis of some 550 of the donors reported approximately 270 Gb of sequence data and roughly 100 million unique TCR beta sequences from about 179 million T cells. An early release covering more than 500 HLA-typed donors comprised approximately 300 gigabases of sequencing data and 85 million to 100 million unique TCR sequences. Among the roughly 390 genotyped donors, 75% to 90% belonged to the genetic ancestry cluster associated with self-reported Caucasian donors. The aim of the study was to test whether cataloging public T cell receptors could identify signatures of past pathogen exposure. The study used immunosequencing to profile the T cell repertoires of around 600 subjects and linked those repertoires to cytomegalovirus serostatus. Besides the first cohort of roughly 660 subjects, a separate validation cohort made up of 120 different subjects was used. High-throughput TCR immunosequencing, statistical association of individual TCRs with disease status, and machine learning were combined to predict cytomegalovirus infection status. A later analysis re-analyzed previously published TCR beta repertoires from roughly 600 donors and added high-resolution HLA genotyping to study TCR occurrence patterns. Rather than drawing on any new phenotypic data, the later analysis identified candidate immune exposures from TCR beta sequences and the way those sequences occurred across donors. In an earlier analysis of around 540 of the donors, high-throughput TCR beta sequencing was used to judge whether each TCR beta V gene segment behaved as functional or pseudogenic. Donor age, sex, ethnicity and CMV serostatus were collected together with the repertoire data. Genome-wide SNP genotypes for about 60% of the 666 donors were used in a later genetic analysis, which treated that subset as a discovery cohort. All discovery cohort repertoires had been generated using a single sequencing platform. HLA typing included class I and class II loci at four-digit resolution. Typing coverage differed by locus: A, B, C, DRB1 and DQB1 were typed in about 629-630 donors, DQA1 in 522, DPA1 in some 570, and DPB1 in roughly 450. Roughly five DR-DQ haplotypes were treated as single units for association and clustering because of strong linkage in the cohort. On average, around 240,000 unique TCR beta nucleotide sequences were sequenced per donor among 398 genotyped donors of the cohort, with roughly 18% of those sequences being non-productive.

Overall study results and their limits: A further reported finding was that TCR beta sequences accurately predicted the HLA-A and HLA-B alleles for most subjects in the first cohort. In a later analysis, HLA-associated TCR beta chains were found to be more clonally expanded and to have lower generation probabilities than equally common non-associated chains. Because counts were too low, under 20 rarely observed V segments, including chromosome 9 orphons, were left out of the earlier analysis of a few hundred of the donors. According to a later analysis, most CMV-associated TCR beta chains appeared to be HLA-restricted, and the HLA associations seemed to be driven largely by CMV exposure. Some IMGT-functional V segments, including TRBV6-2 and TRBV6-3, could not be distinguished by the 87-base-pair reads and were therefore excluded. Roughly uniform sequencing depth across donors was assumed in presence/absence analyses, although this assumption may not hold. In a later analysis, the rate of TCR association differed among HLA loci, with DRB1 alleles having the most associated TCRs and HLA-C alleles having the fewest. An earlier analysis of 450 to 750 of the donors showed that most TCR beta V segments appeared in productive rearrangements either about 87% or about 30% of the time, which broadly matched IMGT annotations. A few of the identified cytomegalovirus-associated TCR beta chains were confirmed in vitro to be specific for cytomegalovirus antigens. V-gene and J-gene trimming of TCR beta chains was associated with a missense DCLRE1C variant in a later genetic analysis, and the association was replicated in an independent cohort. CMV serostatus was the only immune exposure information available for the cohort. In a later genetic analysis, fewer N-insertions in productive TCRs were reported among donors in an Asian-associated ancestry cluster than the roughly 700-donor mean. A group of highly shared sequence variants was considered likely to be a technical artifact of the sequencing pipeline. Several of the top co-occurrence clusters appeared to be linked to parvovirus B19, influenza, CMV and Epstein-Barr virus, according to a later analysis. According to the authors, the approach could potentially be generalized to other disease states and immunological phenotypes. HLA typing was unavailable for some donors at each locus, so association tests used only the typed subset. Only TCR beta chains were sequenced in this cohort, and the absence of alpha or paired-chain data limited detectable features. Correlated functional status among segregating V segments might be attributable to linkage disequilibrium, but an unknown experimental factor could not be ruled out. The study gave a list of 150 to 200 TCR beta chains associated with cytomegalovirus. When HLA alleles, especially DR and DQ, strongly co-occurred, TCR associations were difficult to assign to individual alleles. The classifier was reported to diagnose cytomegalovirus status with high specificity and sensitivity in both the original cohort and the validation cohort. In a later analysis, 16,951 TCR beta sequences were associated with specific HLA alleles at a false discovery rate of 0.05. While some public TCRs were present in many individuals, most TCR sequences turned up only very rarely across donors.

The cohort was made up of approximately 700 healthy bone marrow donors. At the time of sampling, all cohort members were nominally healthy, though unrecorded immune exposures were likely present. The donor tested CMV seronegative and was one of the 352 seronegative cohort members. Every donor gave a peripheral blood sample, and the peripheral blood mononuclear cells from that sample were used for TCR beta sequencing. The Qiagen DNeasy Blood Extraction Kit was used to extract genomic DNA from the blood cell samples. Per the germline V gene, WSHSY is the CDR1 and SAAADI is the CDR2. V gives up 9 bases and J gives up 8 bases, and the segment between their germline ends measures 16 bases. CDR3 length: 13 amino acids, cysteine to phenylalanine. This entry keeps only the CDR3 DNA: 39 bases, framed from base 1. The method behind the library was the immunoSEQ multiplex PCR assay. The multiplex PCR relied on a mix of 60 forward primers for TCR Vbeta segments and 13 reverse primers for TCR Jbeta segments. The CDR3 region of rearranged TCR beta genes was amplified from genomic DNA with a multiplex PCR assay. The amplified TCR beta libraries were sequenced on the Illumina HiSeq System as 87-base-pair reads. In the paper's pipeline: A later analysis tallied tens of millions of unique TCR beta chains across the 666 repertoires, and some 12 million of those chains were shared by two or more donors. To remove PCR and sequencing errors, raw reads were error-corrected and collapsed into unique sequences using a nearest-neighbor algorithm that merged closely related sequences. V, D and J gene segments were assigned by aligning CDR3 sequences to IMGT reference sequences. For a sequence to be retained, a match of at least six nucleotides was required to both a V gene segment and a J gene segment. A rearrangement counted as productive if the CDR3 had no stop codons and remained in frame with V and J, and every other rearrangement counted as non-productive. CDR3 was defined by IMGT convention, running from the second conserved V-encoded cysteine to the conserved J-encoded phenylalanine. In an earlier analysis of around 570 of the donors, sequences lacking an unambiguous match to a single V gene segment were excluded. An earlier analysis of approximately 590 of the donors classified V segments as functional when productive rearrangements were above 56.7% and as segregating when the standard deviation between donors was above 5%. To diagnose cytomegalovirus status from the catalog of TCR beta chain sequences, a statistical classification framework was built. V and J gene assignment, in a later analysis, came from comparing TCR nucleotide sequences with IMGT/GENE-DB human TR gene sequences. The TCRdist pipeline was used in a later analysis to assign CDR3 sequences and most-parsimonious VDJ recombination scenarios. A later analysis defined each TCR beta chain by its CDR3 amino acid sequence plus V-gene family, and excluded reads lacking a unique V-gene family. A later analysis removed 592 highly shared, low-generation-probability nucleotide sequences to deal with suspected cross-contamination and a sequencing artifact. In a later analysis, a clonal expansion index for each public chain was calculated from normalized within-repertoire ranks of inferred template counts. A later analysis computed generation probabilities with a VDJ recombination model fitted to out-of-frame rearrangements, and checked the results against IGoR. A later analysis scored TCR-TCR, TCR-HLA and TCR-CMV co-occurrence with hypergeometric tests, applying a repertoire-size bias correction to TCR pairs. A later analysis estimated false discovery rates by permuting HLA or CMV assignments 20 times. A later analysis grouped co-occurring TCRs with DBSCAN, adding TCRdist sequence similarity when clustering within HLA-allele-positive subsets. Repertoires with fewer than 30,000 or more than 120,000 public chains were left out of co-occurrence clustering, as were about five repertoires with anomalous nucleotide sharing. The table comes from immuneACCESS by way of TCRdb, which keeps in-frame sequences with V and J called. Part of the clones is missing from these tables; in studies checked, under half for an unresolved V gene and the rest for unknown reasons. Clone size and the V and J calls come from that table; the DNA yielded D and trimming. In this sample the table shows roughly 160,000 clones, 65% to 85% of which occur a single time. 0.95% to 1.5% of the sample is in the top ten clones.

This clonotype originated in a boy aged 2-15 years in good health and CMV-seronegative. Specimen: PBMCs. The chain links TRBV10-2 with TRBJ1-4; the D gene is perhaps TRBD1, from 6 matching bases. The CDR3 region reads CASRATGGEKLFF. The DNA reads TGCGCCAGTCGGGCGACAGGAGGAGAAAAACTGTTTTTT.